This T cell receptor beta chain appears in the sequencing data of a study of T cell responses to AZD1222 COVID-19 vaccine. Study results and limitations: Increases in Spike-specific TCR breadth and depth were seen after two AZD1222 doses. Clonal diversity was possibly underestimated; the donors were predominantly white British and more often female. Only 5 or 6 AZD1222 recipients were seropositive at baseline.

The germline V gene has CDR1 MNHEY and CDR2 SVGEGT. V lost 2 bases, J lost 6 bases, and 7 bases lay in between. The CDR3 has 13 residues. TCRdb's table, derived via immunoSEQ multiplex PCR, lists solely in-frame clones and lacks some. The profile covers around 150,000 clones, with about 91% appearing a single time and about 3.4% taken by the ten largest. A remark on this clone: The antigen is not known.

Sample: peripheral blood, taken on day 0 of MenACWY control vaccination. This receptor was obtained from an adult in good health. The chain has TRBV6-2 or TRBV6-3 and TRBJ2-2; D is ambiguous. The CDR3: CASSYPLPGELFF. The CDR3 DNA is TGTGCCAGCAGTTACCCACTCCCCGGGGAGCTGTTTTTT.